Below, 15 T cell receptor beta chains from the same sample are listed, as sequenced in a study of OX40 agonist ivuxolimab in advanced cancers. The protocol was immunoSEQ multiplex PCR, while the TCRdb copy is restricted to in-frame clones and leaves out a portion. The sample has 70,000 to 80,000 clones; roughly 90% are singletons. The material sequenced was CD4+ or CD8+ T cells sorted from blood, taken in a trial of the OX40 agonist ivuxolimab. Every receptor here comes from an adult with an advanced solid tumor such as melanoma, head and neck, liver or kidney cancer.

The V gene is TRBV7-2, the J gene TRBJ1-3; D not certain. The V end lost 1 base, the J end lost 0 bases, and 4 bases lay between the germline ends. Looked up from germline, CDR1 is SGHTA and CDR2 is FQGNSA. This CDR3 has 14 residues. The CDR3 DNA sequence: TGTGCCAGCAGCTTAGACTTCTCTGGAAACACCATATATTTT. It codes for CASSLDFSGNTIYF.

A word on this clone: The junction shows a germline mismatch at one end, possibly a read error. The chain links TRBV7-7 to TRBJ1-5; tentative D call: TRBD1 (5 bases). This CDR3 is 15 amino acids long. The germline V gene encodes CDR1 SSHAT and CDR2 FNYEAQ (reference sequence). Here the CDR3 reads CASSLADTSGQPQHF. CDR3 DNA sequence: TGTGCTAGCAGCTTAGCGGACACGTCTGGTCAGCCCCAGCATTTT.

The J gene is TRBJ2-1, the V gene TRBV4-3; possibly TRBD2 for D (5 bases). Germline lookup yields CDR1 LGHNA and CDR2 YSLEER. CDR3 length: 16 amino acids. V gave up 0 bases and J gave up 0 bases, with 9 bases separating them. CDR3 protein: CASSQDRGISYNEQFF. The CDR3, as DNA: TGCGCCAGCAGCCAAGATCGAGGGATCTCCTACAATGAGCAGTTCTTC.

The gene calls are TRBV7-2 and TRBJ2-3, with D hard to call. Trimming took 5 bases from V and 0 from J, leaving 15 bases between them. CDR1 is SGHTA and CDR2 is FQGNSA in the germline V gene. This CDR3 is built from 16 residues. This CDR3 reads CASSPVGILSTDTQYF. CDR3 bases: TGTGCCAGCAGCCCGGTGGGGATATTAAGCACAGATACGCAGTATTTT.

The DNA of the CDR3 is TGTGCCAGCTCCCCTTCGACAGGGTCCCATGAGCAGTTCTTC. It codes for CASSPSTGSHEQFF. The chain has TRBV18 and TRBJ2-1; 7 bases line up with TRBD1. Per germline, CDR1 KGHSH and CDR2 LQKENI. The CDR3 length is 14 residues. The ends lost 6 bases at V and 8 bases at J; junction bases unmatched: 10.

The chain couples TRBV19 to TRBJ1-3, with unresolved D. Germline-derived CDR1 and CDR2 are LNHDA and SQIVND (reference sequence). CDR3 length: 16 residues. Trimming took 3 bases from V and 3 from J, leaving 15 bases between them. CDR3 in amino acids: CASSIRQDVLGNTIYF. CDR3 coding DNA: TGTGCCAGTAGTATTCGGCAGGACGTACTTGGAAACACCATATATTTT.

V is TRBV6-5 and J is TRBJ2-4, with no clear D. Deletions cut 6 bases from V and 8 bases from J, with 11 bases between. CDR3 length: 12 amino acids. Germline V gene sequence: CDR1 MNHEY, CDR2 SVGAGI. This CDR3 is CASSLSRDIQYF. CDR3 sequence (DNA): TGTGCCAGCAGCCTATCGAGAGACATTCAGTACTTC.

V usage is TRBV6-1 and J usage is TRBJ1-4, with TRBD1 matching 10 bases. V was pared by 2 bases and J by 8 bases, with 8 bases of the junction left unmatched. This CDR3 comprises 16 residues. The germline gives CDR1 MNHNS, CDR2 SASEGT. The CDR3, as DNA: TGTGCCAGCAGTGAATCCCCCGGGACAGGGGCCGAAAAACTGTTTTTT. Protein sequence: CASSESPGTGAEKLFF.

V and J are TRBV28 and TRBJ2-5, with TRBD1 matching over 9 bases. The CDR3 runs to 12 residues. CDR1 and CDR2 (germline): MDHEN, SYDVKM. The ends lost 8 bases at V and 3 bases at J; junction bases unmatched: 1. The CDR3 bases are TGTGCCAGCGGACAGGGGAAAGAGACCCAGTACTTC. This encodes CASGQGKETQYF. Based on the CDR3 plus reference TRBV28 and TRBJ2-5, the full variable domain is DVKVTQSSRYLVKRTGEKVFLECVQDMDHENMFWYRQDPGLGLRLIYFSYDVKMKEKGDIPEGYSVSREKKERFSLILESASTNQTSMYLCASGQGKETQYFGPGTRLLVL.

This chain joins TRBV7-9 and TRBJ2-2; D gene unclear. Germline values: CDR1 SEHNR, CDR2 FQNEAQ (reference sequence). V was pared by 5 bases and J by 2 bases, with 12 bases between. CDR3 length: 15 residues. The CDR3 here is CASSPPATNTGELFF. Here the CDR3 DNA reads TGTGCCAGCAGCCCGCCCGCCACAAACACCGGGGAGCTGTTTTTT. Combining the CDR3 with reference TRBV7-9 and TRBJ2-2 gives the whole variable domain DTGVSQNPRHKITKRGQNVTFRCDPISEHNRLYWYRQTLGQGPEFLTYFQNEAQLEKSRLLSDRFSAERPKGSFSTLEIQRTEQGDSAMYLCASSPPATNTGELFFGEGSRLTVL.

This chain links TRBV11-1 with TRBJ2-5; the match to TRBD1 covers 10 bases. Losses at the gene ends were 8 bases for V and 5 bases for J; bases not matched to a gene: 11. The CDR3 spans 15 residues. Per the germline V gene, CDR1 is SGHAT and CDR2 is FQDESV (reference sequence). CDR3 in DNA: TGTGCCAGCCTAGGGAGACAGGGGGCCCGGGAGACCCAGTACTTC. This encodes CASLGRQGARETQYF. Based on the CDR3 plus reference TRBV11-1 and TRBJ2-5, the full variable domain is EAEVAQSPRYKITEKSQAVAFWCDPISGHATLYWYRQILGQGPELLVQFQDESVVDDSQLPKDRFSAERLKGVDSTLKIQPAELGDSAMYLCASLGRQGARETQYFGPGTRLLVL.

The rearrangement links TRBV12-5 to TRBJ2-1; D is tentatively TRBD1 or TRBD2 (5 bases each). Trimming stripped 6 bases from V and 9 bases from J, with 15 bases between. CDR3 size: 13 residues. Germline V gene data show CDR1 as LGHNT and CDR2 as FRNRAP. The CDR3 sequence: CASGGDEEGEQFF. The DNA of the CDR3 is TGTGCTAGTGGGGGGGACGAGGAAGGTGAGCAGTTCTTC. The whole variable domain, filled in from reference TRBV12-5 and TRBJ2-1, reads DARVTQTPRHKVTEMGQEVTMRCQPILGHNTVFWYRQTMMQGLELLAYFRNRAPLDDSGMPKDRFSAEMPDATLATLKIQPSEPRDSAVYFCASGGDEEGEQFFGPGTRLTVL.

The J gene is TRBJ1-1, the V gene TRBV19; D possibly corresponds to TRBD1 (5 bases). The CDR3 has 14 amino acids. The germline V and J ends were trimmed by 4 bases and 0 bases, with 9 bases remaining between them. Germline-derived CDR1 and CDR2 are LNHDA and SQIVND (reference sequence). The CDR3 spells CASSTGIMNTEAFF. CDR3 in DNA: TGTGCCAGTAGTACAGGGATCATGAACACTGAAGCTTTCTTT.

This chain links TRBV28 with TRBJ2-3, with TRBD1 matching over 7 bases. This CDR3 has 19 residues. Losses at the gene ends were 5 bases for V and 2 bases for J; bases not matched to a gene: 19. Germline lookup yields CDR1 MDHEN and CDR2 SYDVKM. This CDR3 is CASSPLIPPRTGFTDTQYF. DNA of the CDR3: TGTGCCAGCAGTCCGCTAATTCCCCCAAGGACAGGTTTCACAGATACGCAGTATTTT.

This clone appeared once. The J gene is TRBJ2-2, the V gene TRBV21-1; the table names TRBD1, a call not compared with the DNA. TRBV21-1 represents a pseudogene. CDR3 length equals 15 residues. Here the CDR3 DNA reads TGTGCCAGCTACCTGCCCAGGGGGCGGGTCGGGGAGCTGTTTTTT. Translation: CASYLPRGRVGELFF.